The clone carrying this T cell receptor (beta chain) was counted at least ten times. What it binds is unknown. These data belong to a study of T cells after posttransplantation cyclophosphamide. On the day of bone marrow donation, the related graft donor provided peripheral blood. Only in-frame clones appear in the TCRdb table, and some are missing; sequencing was by immunoSEQ multiplex PCR. The repertoire consists of around 44,000 clones, none detected only once. Study conclusions and caveats: Skin or GI-infiltrating T cells shared few TRB sequences with blood. Recipient CMV seropositivity and CMV reactivation strongly tracked TRB clonality. Donor CD8+ memory clones often dominated recipient blood repertoires at later times.

Trimming pared 5 bases from V and 3 bases from J, leaving 13 bases between. Per germline, CDR1 SGHAT and CDR2 FQNNGV. The CDR3 consists of 14 residues. This receptor was identified in a man aged 40-50 years in good health, CMV-negative, and a related stem cell transplant donor. The chain uses TRBV11-2 and TRBJ2-5; perhaps TRBD1 as D (5 bases). Sequences were obtained from PBMCs. The CDR3 protein is CASSQLGAKETQYF. DNA of the CDR3: TGTGCCAGCAGCCAATTAGGGGCTAAAGAGACCCAGTACTTC.